This T cell receptor beta chain derives from a study of CXCR3-negative and CXCR3-positive naive CD8 T cells. UMI-labeled 5' RACE TRB cDNA libraries were prepared from the cells. Following a re-call of the 5' RACE reads, TCRdb has one entry per CDR3 protein and lacks DNA. This table lists some 130,000 distinct CDR3 sequences. Germline values: CDR1 SNHLY, CDR2 FYNNEI. The CDR3 totals 16 residues. Sequenced sample: naive CXCR3- CD8+ T cells from blood. Subset reported: CD45RO-CCR7+CD27+CD95- naive CD8+ T cells lacking CXCR3 (TNR3-). This TCR came from a human donor in good health. Some clones in this sample may be carry-over from other donors' samples. This chain links TRBV2 with TRBJ1-4; TCRdb indicates TRBD1, and absent DNA this call remains unverified. CDR3 residues: CASSEAAPPPRGKLFF.